This T cell receptor beta chain is from a study of T cells in Graves' hyperthyroidism and ophthalmopathy. Findings and limits, study-wide: Most thyroid clonotypes that were expanded above 0.001 also turned up in blood.

It was RNA transcripts that yielded the amplified TCR beta CDR3 regions. The HTBI set primed first-round TCR CDR3 RT-PCR. MiXCR, applied by TCRdb to the multiplex PCR reads, yields one record per CDR3 protein. The data hold about 690,000 distinct CDR3 sequences, with approximately 15% observed a single time. Exclusion of a patient resulted from uncontrolled infection, other autoimmune disease, pregnancy or lactation. This clonotype was found a few times. Its specificity is unknown. Looked up from germline, CDR1 is MGHDK and CDR2 is SYGVNS. The V and J ends lost 9 bases and 0 bases respectively, with 15 bases between them. This CDR3 comprises 16 residues.

The chain joins TRBV25-1 to TRBJ2-6; D remains unclear. The origin of this receptor is a man aged 45 to 65 with Graves' hyperthyroidism. Sequencing used blood. The CDR3 nucleotides read TGTGCCAGTTCGTCCGCGACCGACTCTGGGGCCAACGTCCTGACTTTC. This codes for CASSSATDSGANVLTF. The whole variable domain, filled in from reference TRBV25-1 and TRBJ2-6, reads EADIYQTPRYLVIGTGKKITLECSQTMGHDKMYWYQQDPGMELHLIHYSYGVNSTEKGDLSSESTVSRIRTEHFPLTLESARPSHTSQYLCASSSATDSGANVLTFGAGSRLTVL.